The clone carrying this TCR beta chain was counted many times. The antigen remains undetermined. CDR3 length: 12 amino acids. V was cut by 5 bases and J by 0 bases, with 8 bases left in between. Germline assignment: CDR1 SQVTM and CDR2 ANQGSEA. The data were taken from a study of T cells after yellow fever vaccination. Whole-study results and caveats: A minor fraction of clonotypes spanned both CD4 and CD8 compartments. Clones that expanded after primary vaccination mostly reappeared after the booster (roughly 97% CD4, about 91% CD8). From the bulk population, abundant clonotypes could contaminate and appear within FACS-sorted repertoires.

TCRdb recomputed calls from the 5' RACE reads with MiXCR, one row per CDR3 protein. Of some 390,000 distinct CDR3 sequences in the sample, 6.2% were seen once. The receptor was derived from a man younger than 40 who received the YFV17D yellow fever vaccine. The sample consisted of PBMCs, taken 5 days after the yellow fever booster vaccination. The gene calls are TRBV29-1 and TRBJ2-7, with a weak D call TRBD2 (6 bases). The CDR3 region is CSVRGSSYEQYF. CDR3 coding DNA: TGCAGCGTTCGGGGGAGCTCCTACGAGCAGTACTTC.